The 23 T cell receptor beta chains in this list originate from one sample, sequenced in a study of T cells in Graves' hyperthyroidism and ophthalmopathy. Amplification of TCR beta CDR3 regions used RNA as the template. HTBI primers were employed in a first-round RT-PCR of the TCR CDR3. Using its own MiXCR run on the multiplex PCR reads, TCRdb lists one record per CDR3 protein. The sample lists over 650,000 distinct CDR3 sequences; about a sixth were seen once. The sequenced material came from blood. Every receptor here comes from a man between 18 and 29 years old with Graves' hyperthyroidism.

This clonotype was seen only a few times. The CDR3 bases are TGTGCCACCAGCAGAGATCTCGACGGAGCAGGCGAGCAGTACTTC. Its translation is CATSRDLDGAGEQYF. This chain joins TRBV15 and TRBJ2-7; D remains unclear. This CDR3 has 15 amino acids. Germline loops: CDR1 LNHNV, CDR2 YYDKDF (reference sequence). V shed 0 bases and J shed 6 bases, with 15 bases lying between them. The full variable domain, its missing parts supplied by reference TRBV15 and TRBJ2-7, is DAMVIQNPRYQVTQFGKPVTLSCSQTLNHNVMYWYQQKSSQAPKLLFHYYDKDFNNEADTPDNFQSRRPNTSFCFLDIRSPGLGDTAMYLCATSRDLDGAGEQYFGPGTRLTVT.

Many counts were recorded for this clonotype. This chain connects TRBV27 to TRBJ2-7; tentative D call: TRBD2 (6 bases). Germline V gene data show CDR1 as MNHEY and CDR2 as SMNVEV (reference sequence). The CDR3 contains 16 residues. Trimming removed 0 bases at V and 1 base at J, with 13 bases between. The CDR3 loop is CASSLSRRGRSYEQYF. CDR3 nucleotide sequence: TGTGCCAGCAGTTTATCCCGGAGGGGAAGGTCCTACGAGCAGTACTTC.

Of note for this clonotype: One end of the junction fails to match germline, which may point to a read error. The CDR3 loop is CASSSGRQSKNTQYF. In nucleotides, the CDR3 is TGTGCCAGCAGCTCAGGAAGACAGTCCAAAAACACTCAGTACTTC. V is TRBV11-3 and J is TRBJ2-4; D is possibly TRBD1 (5 bases). The CDR3 is made up of 15 amino acids. The germline CDR1 and CDR2 sequences are SGHNT and YENEEA. The whole variable domain, filled in from reference TRBV11-3 and TRBJ2-4, reads EAGVVQSPRYKIIEKKQPVAFWCNPISGHNTLYWYLQNLGQGPELLIRYENEEAVDDSQLPKDRFSAERLKGVDSTLKIQPAELGDSAVYLCASSSGRQSKNTQYFGAGTRLSVL.

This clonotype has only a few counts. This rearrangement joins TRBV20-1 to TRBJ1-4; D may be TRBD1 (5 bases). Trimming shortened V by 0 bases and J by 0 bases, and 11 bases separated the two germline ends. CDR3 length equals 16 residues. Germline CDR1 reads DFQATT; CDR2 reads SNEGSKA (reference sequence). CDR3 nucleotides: TGCAGTGCTAGAGACCCCGACAGAGCAACTAATGAAAAACTGTTTTTT. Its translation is CSARDPDRATNEKLFF.

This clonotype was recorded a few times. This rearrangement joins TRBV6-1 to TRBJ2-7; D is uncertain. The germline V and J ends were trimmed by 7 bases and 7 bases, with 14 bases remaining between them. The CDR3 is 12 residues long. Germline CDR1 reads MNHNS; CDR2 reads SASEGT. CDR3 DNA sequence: TGTGCCAGCACCTCACTGGTGCGGGAGCAGTACTTC. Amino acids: CASTSLVREQYF.

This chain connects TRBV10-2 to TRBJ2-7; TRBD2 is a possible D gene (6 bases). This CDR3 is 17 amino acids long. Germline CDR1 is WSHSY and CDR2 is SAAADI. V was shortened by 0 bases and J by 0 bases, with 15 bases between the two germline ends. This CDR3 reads CASSESILALTSYEQYF. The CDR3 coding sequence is TGCGCCAGCAGTGAGTCGATACTAGCTCTAACCTCCTACGAGCAGTACTTC.

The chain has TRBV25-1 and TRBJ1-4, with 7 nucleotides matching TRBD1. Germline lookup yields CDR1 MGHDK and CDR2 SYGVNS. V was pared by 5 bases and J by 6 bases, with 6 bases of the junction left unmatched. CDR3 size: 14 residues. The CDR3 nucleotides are TGTGCCAGCAGTCCCCGACAGGGTTATGAAAAACTGTTTTTT. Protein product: CASSPRQGYEKLFF.

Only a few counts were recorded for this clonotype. The CDR3 nucleotides are TGTGCCAGCAGCTTTAAGGCGGGAGGTATAACAGATACGCAGTATTTT. Translated, it gives CASSFKAGGITDTQYF. The V and J genes are TRBV5-8 and TRBJ2-3; 8 bases line up with TRBD2. The CDR3 spans 16 residues. V gave up 2 bases and J gave up 3 bases; unmatched junction bases: 8. Germline CDR1 reads SGHTS; CDR2 reads YDEGEE.

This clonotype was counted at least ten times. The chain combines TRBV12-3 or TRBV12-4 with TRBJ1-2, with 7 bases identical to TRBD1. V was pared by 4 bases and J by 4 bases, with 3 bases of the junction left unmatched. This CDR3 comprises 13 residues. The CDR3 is CASSSGTAYGYTF. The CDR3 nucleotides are TGTGCCAGCAGTTCCGGGACAGCCTATGGCTACACCTTC.

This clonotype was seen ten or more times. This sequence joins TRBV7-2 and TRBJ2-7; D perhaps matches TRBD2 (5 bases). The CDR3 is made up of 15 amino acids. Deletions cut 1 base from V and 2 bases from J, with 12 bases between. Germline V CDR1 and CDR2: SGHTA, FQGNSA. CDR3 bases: TGTGCCAGCAGCTTAGAGGCGGCTAGCCCCTACGAGCAGTACTTC. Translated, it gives CASSLEAASPYEQYF.

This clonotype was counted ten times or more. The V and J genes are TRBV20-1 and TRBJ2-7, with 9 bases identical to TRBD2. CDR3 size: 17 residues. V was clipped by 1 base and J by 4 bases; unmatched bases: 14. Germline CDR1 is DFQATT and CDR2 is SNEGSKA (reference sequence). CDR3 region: CSARGDAIAGDPYEQYF. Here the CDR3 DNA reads TGCAGTGCTAGAGGGGACGCGATAGCGGGAGATCCGTACGAGCAGTACTTC.

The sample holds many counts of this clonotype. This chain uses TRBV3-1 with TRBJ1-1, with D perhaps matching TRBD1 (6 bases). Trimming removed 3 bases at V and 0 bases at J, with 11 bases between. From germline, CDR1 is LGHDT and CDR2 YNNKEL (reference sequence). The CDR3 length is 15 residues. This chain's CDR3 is CASSHHDRLNTEAFF. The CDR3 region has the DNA TGTGCCAGCAGCCACCATGACAGGCTGAACACTGAAGCTTTCTTT.

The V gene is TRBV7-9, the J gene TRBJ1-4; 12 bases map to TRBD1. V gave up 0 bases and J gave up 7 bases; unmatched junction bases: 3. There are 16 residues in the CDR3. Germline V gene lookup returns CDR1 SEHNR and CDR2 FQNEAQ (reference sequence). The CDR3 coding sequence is TGTGCCAGCAGCTTAGCGGGACAGGGGGCCGTTGAAAAACTGTTTTTT. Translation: CASSLAGQGAVEKLFF.

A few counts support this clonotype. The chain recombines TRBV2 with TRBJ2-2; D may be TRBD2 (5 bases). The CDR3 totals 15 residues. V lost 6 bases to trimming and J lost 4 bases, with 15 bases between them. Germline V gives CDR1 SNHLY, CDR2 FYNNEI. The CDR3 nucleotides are TGTGCCAGCAGGAAGGAGAGGGCGGGCACCGGGGAGCTGTTTTTT. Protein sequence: CASRKERAGTGELFF.

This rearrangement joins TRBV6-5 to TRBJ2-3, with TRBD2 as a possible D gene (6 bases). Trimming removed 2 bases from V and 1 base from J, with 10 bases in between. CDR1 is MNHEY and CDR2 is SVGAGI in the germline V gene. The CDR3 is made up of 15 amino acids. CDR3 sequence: CASSYGGSGTDTQYF. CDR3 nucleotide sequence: TGTGCCAGCAGTTACGGGGGGAGTGGCACAGATACGCAGTATTTT.

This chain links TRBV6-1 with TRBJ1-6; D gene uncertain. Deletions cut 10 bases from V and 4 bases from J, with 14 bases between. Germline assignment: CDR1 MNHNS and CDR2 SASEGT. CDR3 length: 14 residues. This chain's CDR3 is CATSSDTYNSPLHF. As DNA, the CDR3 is TGTGCCACCTCCTCCGACACTTATAATTCACCCCTCCACTTT.

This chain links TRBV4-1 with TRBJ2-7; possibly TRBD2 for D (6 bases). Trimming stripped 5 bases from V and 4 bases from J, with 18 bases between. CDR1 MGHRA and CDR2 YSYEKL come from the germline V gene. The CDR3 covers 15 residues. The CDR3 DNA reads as TGCGCCAGCAGCGGAGGGTCGACGGGTGGGTACGAGCAGTACTTC. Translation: CASSGGSTGGYEQYF.

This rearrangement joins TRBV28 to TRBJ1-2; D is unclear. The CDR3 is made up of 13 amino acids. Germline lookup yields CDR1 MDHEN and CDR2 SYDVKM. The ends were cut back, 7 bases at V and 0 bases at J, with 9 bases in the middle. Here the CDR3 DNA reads TGTGCCAGCAACCCAGGAGCTAACTATGGCTACACCTTC. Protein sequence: CASNPGANYGYTF.

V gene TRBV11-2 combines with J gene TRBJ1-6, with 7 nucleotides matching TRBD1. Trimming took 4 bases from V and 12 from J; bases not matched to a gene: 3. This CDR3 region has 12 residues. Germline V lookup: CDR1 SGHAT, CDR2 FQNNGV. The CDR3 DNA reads TGTGCCAGCAGCTCGACAGGGTTACCCCTCCACTTT. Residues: CASSSTGLPLHF.

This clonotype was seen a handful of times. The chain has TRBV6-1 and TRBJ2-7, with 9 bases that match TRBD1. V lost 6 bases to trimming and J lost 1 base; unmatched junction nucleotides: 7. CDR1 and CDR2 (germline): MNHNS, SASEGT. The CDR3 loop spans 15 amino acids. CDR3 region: CASSSRDRASYEQYF. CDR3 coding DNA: TGTGCCAGCAGCTCCCGGGACAGGGCGTCCTACGAGCAGTACTTC.

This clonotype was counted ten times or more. The CDR3 protein is CASSEVTAKGEQFF. In DNA form, the CDR3 reads TGTGCCAGCAGTGAAGTGACGGCGAAGGGGGAGCAGTTCTTC. This chain connects TRBV6-1 to TRBJ2-1, with TRBD1 as a possible D gene (5 bases). CDR1 and CDR2 from the germline V gene are MNHNS and SASEGT. CDR3 length: 14 residues. Trimming stripped 1 base from V and 10 bases from J, with 14 bases between.

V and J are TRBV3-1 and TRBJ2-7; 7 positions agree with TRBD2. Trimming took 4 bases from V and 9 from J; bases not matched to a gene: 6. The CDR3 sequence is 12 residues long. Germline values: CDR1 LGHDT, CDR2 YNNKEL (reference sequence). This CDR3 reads CASSRTSNRQYF. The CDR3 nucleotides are TGTGCCAGCAGCCGGACTAGTAATCGGCAGTACTTC.

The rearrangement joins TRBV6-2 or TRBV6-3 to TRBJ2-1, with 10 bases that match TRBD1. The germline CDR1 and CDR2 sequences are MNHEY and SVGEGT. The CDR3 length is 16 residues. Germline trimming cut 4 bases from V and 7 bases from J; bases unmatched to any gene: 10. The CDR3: CASSSRRGTGVNEQFF. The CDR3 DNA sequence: TGTGCCAGCAGTTCCCGCAGGGGGACAGGGGTGAATGAGCAGTTCTTC.